A few counts support the clone carrying this TCR beta chain. No antigen is known for it. Researchers used 5'RACE with constant-segment primers to make TCR alpha and TCR beta cDNA libraries that carry sample barcodes and UMIs. TCRdb processed the 5' RACE reads anew with MiXCR; each CDR3 protein has one entry. The repertoire holds nearly 250,000 distinct CDR3 sequences, with 15% to 17% as singletons. The sample belongs to a study of T-cell memory formation after mild COVID-19. Germline CDR1 and CDR2: DFQATT and SNEGSKA (reference sequence). CDR3 length: 13 amino acids. The study, taken as a whole, reports: Among CD4+ contracting clones, most were CM and EM, and CD8+ ones EMRA.

The sequence was obtained from an adult woman who had mild COVID-19 (a few samples of this study predate the infection). Cell type and time point are not known. Source material: PBMCs or a T cell subset sorted from them (not recorded which). The rearrangement links TRBV20-1 to TRBJ1-1; 12 bases agree with TRBD1. CDR3 residues: CSGTGGLNTEAFF. CDR3 DNA sequence: TGCAGCGGGACAGGGGGCCTGAACACTGAAGCTTTCTTT.